This T cell receptor (beta chain) was captured in a study of OX40 agonist ivuxolimab in advanced cancers. Using immunoSEQ multiplex PCR, the repertoire was profiled, and TCRdb retains in-frame clones only, with some absent. The sample shows approximately 64,000 clones, roughly 90% of them seen only once. Points on this clone: Its specificity is not known.

Germline lookup yields CDR1 LGHNA and CDR2 YSLEER. V lost 0 bases and J lost 1, with 10 bases in between. The CDR3 contains 16 residues. General study results and limits: Among T cells, CD8+ cells averaged more expanded clones than CD4+ cells.

The sequenced sample was CD4+ or CD8+ T cells sorted from blood, obtained in a trial of the OX40 agonist ivuxolimab. The chain recombines TRBV4-3 with TRBJ1-5; D might be TRBD1 (6 bases). This receptor was obtained from an adult with an advanced solid tumor such as melanoma, head and neck, liver or kidney cancer. In DNA, the CDR3 is TGCGCCAGCAGCCAAGATTCAGGGGCCAGCAATCAGCCCCAGCATTTT. It translates to CASSQDSGASNQPQHF.